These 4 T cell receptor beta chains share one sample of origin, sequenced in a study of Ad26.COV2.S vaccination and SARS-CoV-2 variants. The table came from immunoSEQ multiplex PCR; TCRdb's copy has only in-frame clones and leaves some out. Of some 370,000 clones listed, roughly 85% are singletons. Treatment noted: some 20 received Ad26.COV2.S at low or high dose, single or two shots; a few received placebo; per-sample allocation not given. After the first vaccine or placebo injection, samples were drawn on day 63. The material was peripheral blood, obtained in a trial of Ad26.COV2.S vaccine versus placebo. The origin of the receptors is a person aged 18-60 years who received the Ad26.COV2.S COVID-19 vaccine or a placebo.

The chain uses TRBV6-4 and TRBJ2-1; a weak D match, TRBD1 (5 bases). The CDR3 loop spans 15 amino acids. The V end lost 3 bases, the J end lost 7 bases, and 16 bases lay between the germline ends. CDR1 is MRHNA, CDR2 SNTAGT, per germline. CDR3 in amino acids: CASSEIPAGWNEQFF. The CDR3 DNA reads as TGTGCCAGCAGTGAGATCCCCGCAGGGTGGAATGAGCAGTTCTTC.

CDR3 sequence: CASTSGDRENTIYF. CDR3 coding DNA: TGTGCCAGCACCTCAGGGGACAGGGAAAACACCATATATTTT. The chain uses TRBV18 and TRBJ1-3; the match to TRBD1 covers 9 bases. V lost 8 bases to trimming and J lost 6 bases; unmatched junction nucleotides: 8. The V gene's germline CDR1 is KGHSH and CDR2 LQKENI. There are 14 residues in the CDR3. Supplemented by reference TRBV18 and TRBJ1-3, the full variable domain reads NAGVMQNPRHLVRRRGQEARLRCSPMKGHSHVYWYRQLPEEGLKFMVYLQKENIIDESGMPKERFSAEFPKEGPSILRIQQVVRGDSAAYFCASTSGDRENTIYFGEGSWLTVV.

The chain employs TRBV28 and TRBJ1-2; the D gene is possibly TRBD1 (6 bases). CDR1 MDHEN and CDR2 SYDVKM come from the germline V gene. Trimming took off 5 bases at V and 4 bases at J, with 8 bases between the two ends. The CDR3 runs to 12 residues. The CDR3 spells CASSPRGYGYTF. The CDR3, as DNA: TGTGCCAGCAGTCCCAGGGGCTATGGCTACACCTTC.

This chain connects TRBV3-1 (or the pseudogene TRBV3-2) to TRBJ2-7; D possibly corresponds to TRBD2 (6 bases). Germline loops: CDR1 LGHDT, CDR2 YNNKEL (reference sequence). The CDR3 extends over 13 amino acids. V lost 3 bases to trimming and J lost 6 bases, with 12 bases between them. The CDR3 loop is CASSHLTSSEQYF. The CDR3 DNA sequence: TGTGCCAGCAGCCATTTGACTAGTTCCGAGCAGTACTTC.